The present TCR beta chain was sequenced within a study of Ad26.COV2.S vaccination and SARS-CoV-2 variants. Whole-study results and caveats: Vaccinees showed greater spike-specific TCR breadth than placebo recipients.

Produced via immunoSEQ multiplex PCR; TCRdb's table is partial and in-frame only. The table includes about 680,000 clones, 89% detected once. This sample's treatment: some 20 received Ad26.COV2.S at low or high dose, single or two shots; 5 received placebo; per-sample allocation not given. Sampling was performed 63 days after the first vaccine or placebo injection. Trimming removed 2 bases at V and 0 bases at J, with 12 bases between. The germline CDR1 and CDR2 sequences are MGHRA and YSYEKL. The CDR3 contains 16 residues. As to this clone: Its specificity is unknown.

This rearrangement joins TRBV4-1 to TRBJ2-3; no reliable D call. This clonotype originated in a person between 18 and 60 years old who received the Ad26.COV2.S COVID-19 vaccine or a placebo. Sequencing used peripheral blood, obtained in a trial of Ad26.COV2.S vaccine versus placebo. CDR3 amino acids: CASSQLDLISTDTQYF. In DNA form, the CDR3 reads TGCGCCAGCAGCCAATTGGACCTGATTAGCACAGATACGCAGTATTTT.